This T cell receptor beta chain was identified during a study of T cells in Graves' hyperthyroidism and ophthalmopathy. General study results and limits: Ophthalmopathy cases were set apart from stable hyperthyroidism by a 13 V-J model. Clonotypes that were expanded in thyroid above 0.001 mostly appeared in blood too.

Amplification targeted TCR beta CDR3 regions from RNA transcripts. HTBI primers were the set used in a first-round RT-PCR of the TCR CDR3. TCRdb re-called the multiplex PCR reads through MiXCR, storing one row per CDR3 protein. This sample has about 640,000 distinct CDR3 sequences; approximately 14% occur once, and the top ten carry roughly an eighth. Trimming stripped 3 bases from V and 5 bases from J, with 13 bases between. The CDR3 runs 14 residues. CDR1 SGHDN and CDR2 FVKESK come from the germline V gene. Using over 8.5 ml of fresh peripheral blood, PBMCs were prepared. This clonotype turned up a few times. Its target is not known.

The chain carries TRBV14 and TRBJ2-5; D is undetermined. This TCR derives from a woman aged 45-60 years with Graves' ophthalmopathy. The sample consisted of blood. The DNA of the CDR3 is TGTGCCAGCAGCCAGACTCTCAGGATCGAGACCCAGTACTTC. Encoded protein: CASSQTLRIETQYF.